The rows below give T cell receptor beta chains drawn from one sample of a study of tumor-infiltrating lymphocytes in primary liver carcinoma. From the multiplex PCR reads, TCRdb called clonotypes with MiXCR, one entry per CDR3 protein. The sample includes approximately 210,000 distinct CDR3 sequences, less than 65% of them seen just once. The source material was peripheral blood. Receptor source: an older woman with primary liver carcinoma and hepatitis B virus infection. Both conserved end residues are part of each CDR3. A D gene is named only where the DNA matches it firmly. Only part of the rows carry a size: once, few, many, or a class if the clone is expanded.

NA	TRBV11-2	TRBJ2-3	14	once	TGTGCCAGCAGCTCCGGGCTTAACATAGATACGCAGTATTTT	CASSSGLNIDTQYF
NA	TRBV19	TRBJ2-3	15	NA	TGTGCCAGTAGTATAAATGTGGGAGCCACAGATACGCAGTATTTT	CASSINVGATDTQYF
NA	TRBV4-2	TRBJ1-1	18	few	TGTGCCAGCAGCCAAGAGGTAGGGGGGGCGCCCTGGGTCACTGAAGCTTTCTTT	CASSQEVGGAPWVTEAFF
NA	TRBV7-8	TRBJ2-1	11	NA	TGTGCCAGCTGCTTAGATGATGAGCAGTTCTTC	CASCLDDEQFF
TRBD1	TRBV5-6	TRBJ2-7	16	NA	TGTGCCAGCAGTCCTAAAGGACAGGGGGCCCGCTACGAGCAGTACTTC	CASSPKGQGARYEQYF
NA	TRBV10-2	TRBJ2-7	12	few	TGCGCCAGCGCCCAGGGGACGGATGAGCAGTACTTC	CASAQGTDEQYF
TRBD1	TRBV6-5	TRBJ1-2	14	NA	TGTGCCAGCGGTCTAAGGACAGGATCTTATGGCTACACCTTC	CASGLRTGSYGYTF
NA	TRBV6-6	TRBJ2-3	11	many	TGTGCCAGCAGCCCGGGTGATACGCAGTATTTT	CASSPGDTQYF
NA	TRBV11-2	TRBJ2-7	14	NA	TGTGCCAGCAGCTTGGTAGGCCAATTCTACGAGCAGTACTTC	CASSLVGQFYEQYF
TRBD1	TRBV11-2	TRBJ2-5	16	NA	TGTGCCAGCAACTTACGGACAGGGGGTTCCGGGAAGACCCAGTACTTC	CASNLRTGGSGKTQYF
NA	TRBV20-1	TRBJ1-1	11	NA	TGCAGTGCAGCTCCGGATTCGGGAGCTTTCTTT	CSAAPDSGAFF